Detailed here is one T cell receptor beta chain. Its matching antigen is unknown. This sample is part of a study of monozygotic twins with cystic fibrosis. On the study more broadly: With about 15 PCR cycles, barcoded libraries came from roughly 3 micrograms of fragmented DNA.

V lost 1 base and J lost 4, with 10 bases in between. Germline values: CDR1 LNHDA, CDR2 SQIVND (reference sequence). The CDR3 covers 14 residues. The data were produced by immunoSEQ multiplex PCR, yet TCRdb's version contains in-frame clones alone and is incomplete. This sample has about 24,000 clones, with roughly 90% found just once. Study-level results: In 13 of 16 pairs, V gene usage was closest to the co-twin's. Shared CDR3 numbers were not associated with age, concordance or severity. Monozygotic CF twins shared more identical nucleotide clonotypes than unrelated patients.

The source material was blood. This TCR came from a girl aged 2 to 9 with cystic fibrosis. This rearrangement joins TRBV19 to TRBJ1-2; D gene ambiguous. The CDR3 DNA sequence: TGTGCCAGTAGTATAGTCGGGTATGGCTATGGCTACACCTTC. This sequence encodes CASSIVGYGYGYTF.